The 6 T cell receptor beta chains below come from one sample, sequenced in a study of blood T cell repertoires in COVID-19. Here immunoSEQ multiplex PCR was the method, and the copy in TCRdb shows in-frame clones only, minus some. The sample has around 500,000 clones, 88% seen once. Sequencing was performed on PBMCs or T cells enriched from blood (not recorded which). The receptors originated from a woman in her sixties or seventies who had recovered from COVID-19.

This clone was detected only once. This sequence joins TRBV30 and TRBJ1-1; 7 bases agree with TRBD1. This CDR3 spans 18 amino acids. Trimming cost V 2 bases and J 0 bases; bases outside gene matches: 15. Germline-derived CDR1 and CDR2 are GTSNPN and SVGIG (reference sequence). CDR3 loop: CAWSPPPWDSTMNTEAFF. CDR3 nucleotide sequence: TGTGCCTGGAGTCCTCCCCCTTGGGACAGTACAATGAACACTGAAGCTTTCTTT. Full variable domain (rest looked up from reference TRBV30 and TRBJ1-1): SQTIHQWPATLVQPVGSPLSLECTVEGTSNPNLYWYRQAAGRGLQLLFYSVGIGQISSEVPQNLSASRPQDRQFILSSKKLLLSDSGFYLCAWSPPPWDSTMNTEAFFGQGTRLTVV.

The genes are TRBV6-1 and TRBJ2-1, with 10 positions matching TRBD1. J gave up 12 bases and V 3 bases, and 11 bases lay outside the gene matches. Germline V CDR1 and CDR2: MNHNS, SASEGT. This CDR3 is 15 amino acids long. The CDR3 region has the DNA TGTGCCAGCAGTGATATTGAGGGACAGGGGTCGTGGCAGTTCTTC. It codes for CASSDIEGQGSWQFF.

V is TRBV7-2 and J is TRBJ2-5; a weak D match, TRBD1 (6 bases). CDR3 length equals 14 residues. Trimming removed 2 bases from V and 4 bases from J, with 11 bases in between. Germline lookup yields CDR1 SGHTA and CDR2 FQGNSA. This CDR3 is CASSLRGQGETQYF. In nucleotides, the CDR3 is TGTGCCAGCAGCTTACGGGGACAAGGAGAGACCCAGTACTTC.

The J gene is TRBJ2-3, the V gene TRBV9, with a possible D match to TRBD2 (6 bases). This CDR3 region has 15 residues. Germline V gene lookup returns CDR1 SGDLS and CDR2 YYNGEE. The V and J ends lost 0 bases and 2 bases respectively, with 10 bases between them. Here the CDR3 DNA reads TGTGCCAGCAGCGTAGGCCGGGGACTCACAGATACGCAGTATTTT. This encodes CASSVGRGLTDTQYF.

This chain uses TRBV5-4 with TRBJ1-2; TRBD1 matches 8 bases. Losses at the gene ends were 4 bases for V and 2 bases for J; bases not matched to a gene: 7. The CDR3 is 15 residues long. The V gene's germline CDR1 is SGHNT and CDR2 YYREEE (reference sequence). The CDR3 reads CASSAGTGVNYGYTF. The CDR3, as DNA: TGTGCCAGCAGCGCAGGGACAGGCGTAAACTATGGCTACACCTTC.

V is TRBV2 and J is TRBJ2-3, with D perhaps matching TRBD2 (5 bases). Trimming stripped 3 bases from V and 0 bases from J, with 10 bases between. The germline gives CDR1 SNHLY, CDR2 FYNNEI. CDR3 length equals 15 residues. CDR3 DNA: TGTGCCAGCAGTGAGCAGGAGGTTAGCACAGATACGCAGTATTTT. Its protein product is CASSEQEVSTDTQYF.